This TCR beta chain was sequenced during a study of early T cells in non-severe SARS-CoV-2 infection (dated by TCRdb to 2020 to 2023). Context from the whole study: Bulk RNA from unsorted whole blood was used for TCR sequencing, so alpha and beta chains could not be paired. General findings and caveats noted by the study authors: VDJdb matching was skewed toward anti-spike CD8 responses, so virus-specific expansions were likely underestimated and private and CD4 specificities were missed.

Libraries were built with 5' RACE. For sequencing, a NextSeq 500 was employed. The TCR library protocol attached unique molecular identifiers to individual cDNA molecules to correct for sequencing error and PCR bias. Both TCR alpha and beta chains were sequenced, and tight co-correlation was observed between alpha and beta sequence abundances in each sample. The paper's processing steps were these. Decombinator V4 was used to perform V gene, J gene and CDR3 annotation of TCR sequences. Expanded TCRs were defined as changing significantly between any two time points under a Poisson model with p below 0.0001. TCR abundances were normalised to the total number of TCRs sequenced in each sample and reported as counts per million. MAIT TCRs were defined by TRAV1-2 paired with TRAJ12, TRAJ20 or TRAJ33, and iNKT TCRs by TRAV10 paired with TRAJ18. VDJdb, accessed 1 November 2021, was searched for CMV, EBV and SARS-CoV-2 annotated TCRs, excluding TCRs annotated for multiple antigens. The public reads were run again by TCRdb, first through fastp at Q25 and then through MiXCR, and only productive beta chains were kept. All rows with the same CDR3 protein become a single entry with the most common DNA and genes. The V and J calls were not made by the authors but by TCRdb's processing. Here the sample has about 64,000 distinct CDR3 sequences; 10% to 15% occur a single time. The ten largest clonotypes hold roughly 4.2% of the sample.

Taken from cysteine to phenylalanine, the CDR3 has 16 residues. CDR3 DNA only is kept here, 48 bases in frame from base 1. In the germline V gene (reference sequence), CDR1 corresponds to SEHNR and CDR2 to FQNEAQ. V is cut by 5 bases and J by 0 bases, and the space between the germline ends is 16 bases. The study was a case-control design nested within a healthcare worker cohort in London, UK, with weekly nasopharyngeal swab PCR tests and blood sampling. Healthcare workers were enrolled in the week of the UK lockdown, from 23 to 31 March 2020, and were followed every week for up to 16 weeks. As to this clonotype: No antigen is known for it. The sample holds no much larger clone one base away, and base qualities are not on file.

What was sequenced was whole blood. The rearrangement joined TRBV7-9 to TRBJ1-1; a tentative D match to TRBD1 spans 6 bases. The receptor was isolated from an adult who was a healthcare worker with PCR-confirmed SARS-CoV-2 infection or an uninfected control (not recorded which). The CDR3 amino acid sequence is: CASSTLGQILNTEAFF. The DNA sequence follows: TGTGCCAGCAGCACCCTAGGACAGATTTTGAACACTGAAGCTTTCTTT.